Listed below are T cell receptor beta chains from one sample, sequenced in a study of T cell responses to AZD1222 COVID-19 vaccine. Profiled with immunoSEQ multiplex PCR; TCRdb holds only in-frame clones, not every one. This sample has some 170,000 clones, with 85% to 90% found just once. Material: peripheral blood, obtained 28 days after the second AZD1222 dose. The origin of the receptors is an adult who received the AZD1222 COVID-19 vaccine. Each CDR3 is given without its conserved first and last residue. The order of the fields is clone size, J gene, V gene, CDR3 protein. Clone size, where shown, is once, few, many, or a class for clones that have expanded.

-,TRBJ2-7,TRBV7-9,ASSRDLYEQY
-,TRBJ1-2,TRBV7-6,ASSFVGGNSNYGYT
-,TRBJ2-2,TRBV5-1,ASSPDRETGELF
-,TRBJ1-4,TRBV5-6,ASSLADRIWEKLF
-,TRBJ1-2,TRBV21-1,ASFLPRLGGYGYT
-,TRBJ1-5,TRBV6-1,ASSEAGVVSNQPQH
few,TRBJ1-1,TRBV5-3,ARSQGGTEAF
-,TRBJ1-5,TRBV18,ASSPGASSTGTSQPQH
-,TRBJ1-2,TRBV7-2,ASSLEGNYGYT
few,TRBJ1-3,TRBV19,ASSLRGNTIY
-,TRBJ1-2,TRBV7-9,ASSLQGTPTIGYT
-,TRBJ2-1,TRBV30,AWSRSGGEGREQF
-,TRBJ1-1,TRBV7-2,ASSSLPGRGTEAF
once,TRBJ2-7,TRBV4-3,ASSQDYPAREQY
-,TRBJ2-7,TRBV11-2,ASSPVSRAGTYEQY
once,TRBJ1-1,TRBV29-1,STGHLNTEAF
-,TRBJ2-7,TRBV4-2,ASSQDRGRGQLSYEQY
-,TRBJ1-1,TRBV11-2,ASTPGWGEVTEAF
-,TRBJ1-6,TRBV30,AWGYRGSPLH
-,TRBJ1-2,TRBV6-1,ASSDGGARNYGYT
-,TRBJ1-3,TRBV18,ATGDSGNTIY
-,TRBJ2-5,TRBV30,AWNRGFQETQY
once,TRBJ2-4,TRBV4-3,ASSQVLGTGNIQY
-,TRBJ1-1,TRBV10-1,ASSANTEAF
-,TRBJ1-2,TRBV6-6,ASSRPYRGVAGGDDGYT
-,TRBJ2-1,TRBV29-1,SVALYNEQF
-,TRBJ1-4,TRBV6-5,ASSYPTRHRTGLF
-,TRBJ2-5,TRBV5-1,ASSLDRGYETQY
-,TRBJ1-1,TRBV6-5,ASRLNTEAF
few,TRBJ1-4,TRBV6-5,ASSYTDATNEKLF
once,TRBJ2-1,TRBV5-1,ASSPEGQTSSYNEQF